A single TCR beta chain is shown here with its context. V was clipped by 3 bases and J by 8 bases, with 13 bases between them. The CDR3 consists of 13 residues. Germline V gene sequence: CDR1 GTSNPN, CDR2 SVGIG (reference sequence). As handled by the study authors: The authors estimated nucleated cell counts from reference gene primer amplification. Data came from immunoSEQ multiplex PCR; TCRdb stores just in-frame clones and leaves some out. Clone size and V and J calls were adopted from that table, with D and trimming inferred from the DNA. Of more than 95,000 clones listed, roughly 80% are singletons. The source of the sample is a study of blood T cell repertoires in COVID-19. Study summary: Sites across the United States, Italy and Spain contributed samples from acute and convalescent COVID-19. PBMCs, B-cell-depleted T cells, or T cells were the source of the cDNA or gDNA that made up the material.

Sequenced material: peripheral blood. V gene TRBV30 combines with J gene TRBJ1-4; D possibly corresponds to TRBD1 (6 bases). The receptor comes from a woman between 70 and 85 years old with acute or convalescent COVID-19. CDR3 in DNA: TGTGCCTGGAGAAGAGAGGGGGTAGAAAAACTGTTTTTT. This encodes CAWRREGVEKLFF.